These 20 T cell receptor beta chains were all obtained from the same sample, sequenced in a study of T cells after posttransplantation cyclophosphamide. Control samples came 1 year after myeloablative marrow transplants with methotrexate plus calcineurin inhibitor. The table came from immunoSEQ multiplex PCR; TCRdb's copy has only in-frame clones and leaves some out. The data show 9,500 to 15,000 clones, roughly four fifths seen once. Sequenced material: PBMCs, taken about 350 days after allogeneic stem cell transplant with calcineurin inhibitor and methotrexate. These receptors were obtained from a young adult male patient who received an allogeneic stem cell transplant from an unrelated donor, was CMV-positive, and had acute GVHD only. T cells may partly derive from the graft donor.

The J gene is TRBJ1-1, the V gene TRBV13; D perhaps matches TRBD1 (5 bases). This CDR3 contains 14 residues. The germline CDR1 and CDR2 sequences are PRHDT and FYEKMQ (reference sequence). Trimming stripped 0 bases from V and 6 bases from J, with 11 bases between. CDR3 amino acids: CASSLGGRVPEAFF. The DNA for the CDR3 is TGTGCCAGCAGCTTAGGAGGCAGGGTACCTGAAGCTTTCTTT. Together with reference TRBV13 and TRBJ1-1, the CDR3 gives the full variable domain: AAGVIQSPRHLIKEKRETATLKCYPIPRHDTVYWYQQGPGQDPQFLISFYEKMQSDKGSIPDRFSAQQFSDYHSELNMSSLELGDSALYFCASSLGGRVPEAFFGQGTRLTVV.

The chain employs TRBV7-9 and TRBJ2-7; D is possibly TRBD2 (5 bases). The CDR3 has 15 amino acids. From germline, CDR1 is SEHNR and CDR2 FQNEAQ (reference sequence). Trimming pared 3 bases from V and 5 bases from J, leaving 17 bases between. CDR3 sequence: CASSFTSAISDEQYF. CDR3 sequence (DNA): TGTGCCAGCAGCTTCACTAGTGCAATAAGCGACGAGCAGTACTTC.

The table lists this clone with a count of one. The chain carries TRBV7-2 and TRBJ1-1; TRBD1 is a possible D gene (5 bases). This CDR3 is 14 amino acids long. Deletions cut 3 bases from V and 4 bases from J, with 12 bases between. Germline V lookup: CDR1 SGHTA, CDR2 FQGNSA. CDR3 sequence (DNA): TGTGCCAGCAGCTTCGGGACTCATGGCACTGAAGCTTTCTTT. Amino acid sequence: CASSFGTHGTEAFF. Variable domain in full (rest from reference TRBV7-2 and TRBJ1-1): GAGVSQSPSNKVTEKGKDVELRCDPISGHTALYWYRQSLGQGLEFLIYFQGNSAPDKSGLPSDRFSAERTGGSVSTLTIQRTQQEDSAVYLCASSFGTHGTEAFFGQGTRLTVV.

The rearrangement uses TRBV11-2 and TRBJ2-4; 7 nucleotides line up with TRBD1. The CDR3 is 14 residues long. The germline gives CDR1 SGHAT, CDR2 FQNNGV. V dropped 5 bases and J dropped 3; count of bases not matched to a gene: 4. CDR3 sequence (DNA): TGTGCCAGCAGCGCCCGGGACAGCAAAAACATTCAGTACTTC. Translation gives CASSARDSKNIQYF. Full variable domain (remainder filled in from reference TRBV11-2 and TRBJ2-4): EAGVAQSPRYKIIEKRQSVAFWCNPISGHATLYWYQQILGQGPKLLIQFQNNGVVDDSQLPKDRFSAERLKGVDSTLKIQPAKLEDSAVYLCASSARDSKNIQYFGAGTRLSVL.

Concerning this clone itself: The germline gene is not matched at one end of the junction; a read error may be the cause. The rearrangement joins TRBV13 to TRBJ1-5; the D gene is possibly TRBD1 (6 bases). This CDR3 is built from 15 residues. Germline CDR1 PRHDT, CDR2 FYEKMQ (reference sequence). The CDR3 DNA sequence: TGTGCCAGCAGCGTAGGAACAGGGTTCAACCAGCCCCAGCATTTT. It codes for CASSVGTGFNQPQHF.

The rearrangement uses TRBV4-1 and TRBJ1-2; 10 nucleotides line up with TRBD1. V gave up 2 bases and J gave up 1 base; unmatched junction bases: 10. CDR1 is MGHRA, CDR2 YSYEKL, per germline. This CDR3 contains 18 residues. CDR3: CASSQPRLRTGGNYGYTF. In nucleotides, the CDR3 is TGCGCCAGCAGCCAACCGAGATTAAGGACAGGGGGTAACTATGGCTACACCTTC.

The chain combines TRBV30 with TRBJ2-7, with TRBD1 matching over 7 bases. The CDR3 sequence is 12 residues long. Looked up from germline, CDR1 is GTSNPN and CDR2 is SVGIG (reference sequence). V lost 8 bases and J lost 7; bases outside the gene matches: 11. CDR3 nucleotides: TGTGCCCAGCGGACAGGAGGCGGGGAGCAGTACTTC. Protein sequence: CAQRTGGGEQYF.

The rearrangement uses TRBV9 and TRBJ1-2; the match to TRBD1 covers 8 bases. This CDR3 comprises 14 residues. V gave up 5 bases and J gave up 3 bases; unmatched junction bases: 6. Germline V gives CDR1 SGDLS, CDR2 YYNGEE. The CDR3: CASRGQVFDYGYTF. DNA for the CDR3: TGTGCCAGCAGGGGACAGGTCTTCGACTATGGCTACACCTTC.

CDR3: CAISESPGGVGETQYF. Here the CDR3 DNA reads TGTGCCATCAGTGAGTCACCCGGAGGGGTGGGAGAGACCCAGTACTTC. This chain joins TRBV10-3 and TRBJ2-5; maybe TRBD2 (6 bases). With 0 bases removed from V and 4 bases from J, the gap between germline ends came to 15 bases. From germline, CDR1 is ENHRY and CDR2 SYGVKD. The CDR3 sequence is 16 residues long.

V and J are TRBV18 and TRBJ2-2; TRBD1 might be the D (6 bases). Trimming cost V 6 bases and J 7 bases, with 15 bases left between them. CDR3 size: 14 residues. CDR1 and CDR2 (germline): KGHSH, LQKENI. CDR3 sequence: CASSQQTGLGELFF. The CDR3 nucleotides read TGTGCCAGCTCTCAACAAACAGGGCTCGGGGAGCTGTTTTTT.

J is TRBJ2-5 and V is TRBV4-1, with 7 bases fitting TRBD2. The J call may be in error: the DNA end matches TRBJ2-7 better. The CDR3 is 14 amino acids. CDR1 and CDR2 (germline): MGHRA, YSYEKL. CDR3 sequence: CASSQEAGYNEQYF. The CDR3 bases are TGCGCCAGCAGCCAAGAAGCGGGGTATAACGAGCAGTACTTC.

The gene calls are TRBV30 and TRBJ2-1, with 12 bases matching TRBD2. The CDR3 length is 15 residues. With 2 bases clipped from V and 7 bases from J, the junction kept 6 bases outside the gene matches. Germline lookup yields CDR1 GTSNPN and CDR2 SVGIG (reference sequence). The CDR3 region is CAWSLGLAGSNEQFF. The DNA of the CDR3 is TGTGCCTGGAGTCTCGGACTAGCGGGATCAAATGAGCAGTTCTTC.

This chain joins TRBV19 and TRBJ1-6; 7 nucleotides line up with TRBD1. This CDR3 is 15 amino acids long. The V segment lost 3 bases and the J segment 5 bases; nucleotides outside the gene matches: 4. The germline V gene has CDR1 LNHDA and CDR2 SQIVND (reference sequence). CDR3 coding DNA: TGTGCCAGTAGTATTGAAACAGGGGATAATTCACCCCTCCACTTT. Protein product: CASSIETGDNSPLHF. Together with reference TRBV19 and TRBJ1-6, the CDR3 gives the full variable domain: DGGITQSPKYLFRKEGQNVTLSCEQNLNHDAMYWYRQDPGQGLRLIYYSQIVNDFQKGDIAEGYSVSREKKESFPLTVTSAQKNPTAFYLCASSIETGDNSPLHFGNGTRLTVT.

This chain uses TRBV30 with TRBJ2-1; a possible D gene is TRBD2 (6 bases). Germline CDR1 GTSNPN, CDR2 SVGIG (reference sequence). Deletions cut 2 bases from V and 5 bases from J, with 13 bases between. The CDR3 length is 14 residues. CDR3 residues: CAWSPAGPNNEQFF. CDR3 DNA: TGTGCCTGGAGTCCGGCGGGACCGAACAATGAGCAGTTCTTC.

The chain has TRBV7-2 and TRBJ2-7; 9 nucleotides agree with TRBD2. The trim removed 8 bases at V and 1 base at J, leaving 6 bases unmatched. There are 14 residues in the CDR3. CDR1 is SGHTA, CDR2 FQGNSA, per germline. CDR3 in amino acids: CASVSTSGSYEQYF. The DNA for the CDR3 is TGTGCCAGCGTCTCCACTAGCGGGTCCTACGAGCAGTACTTC.

Comment on this clone: One end of the junction fails to match germline, which may point to a read error. This chain connects TRBV7-7 to TRBJ2-1, with TRBD2 matching 11 bases. The CDR3 extends over 15 amino acids. CDR1 and CDR2 (germline): SSHAT, FNYEAQ (reference sequence). The CDR3 DNA is TGTGCTAGCAGCTTAGGGACTAGCGGAAACAATGAGCAGTTCTTC. As protein: CASSLGTSGNNEQFF.

This sequence joins TRBV7-6 and TRBJ1-4; 8 positions agree with TRBD1. After removal of 3 bases from V and 8 bases from J, the junction contained 8 bases not matched to a gene. Germline lookup yields CDR1 SGHVS and CDR2 FNYEAQ. This CDR3 is 15 amino acids long. Here the CDR3 DNA reads TGTGCCAGCAGCTTCGGATGGACAGGGAGCGAAAAACTGTTTTTT. Encoded protein: CASSFGWTGSEKLFF. The full variable domain, its missing parts supplied by reference TRBV7-6 and TRBJ1-4, is GAGVSQSPRYKVTKRGQDVALRCDPISGHVSLYWYRQALGQGPEFLTYFNYEAQQDKSGLPNDRFSAERPEGSISTLTIQRTEQRDSAMYRCASSFGWTGSEKLFFGSGTQLSVL.

The chain links TRBV2 to TRBJ2-7, with TRBD2 matching 14 bases. V was pared by 8 bases and J by 6 bases, with 12 bases of the junction left unmatched. CDR3 length: 16 residues. Germline V gene sequence: CDR1 SNHLY, CDR2 FYNNEI. The CDR3 is CASLLQTGLAGVEQYF. The CDR3 nucleotides are TGTGCCAGCCTCTTACAAACGGGACTAGCGGGGGTCGAGCAGTACTTC.

In this sample, this clone turned up a few times. The rearrangement joins TRBV6-1 to TRBJ2-7, with 7 nucleotides matching TRBD1. Germline CDR1 reads MNHNS; CDR2 reads SASEGT. CDR3 length equals 14 residues. V was pared by 8 bases and J by 3 bases, with 10 bases of the junction left unmatched. This chain's CDR3 is CASLRDSLSYEQYF. CDR3 nucleotides: TGTGCCAGCCTCCGGGACAGCCTAAGCTACGAGCAGTACTTC.

The chain couples TRBV5-1 to TRBJ2-5; the D is unclear. The germline V gene encodes CDR1 SGHRS and CDR2 YFSETQ. V dropped 1 base and J dropped 2 bases, with 12 bases sitting between them. The CDR3 has 15 amino acids. The CDR3 sequence: CASSLQRTLQETQYF. The CDR3 region has the DNA TGCGCCAGCAGCTTGCAGCGAACGCTACAAGAGACCCAGTACTTC. The whole variable domain, remainder taken from reference TRBV5-1 and TRBJ2-5, is KAGVTQTPRYLIKTRGQQVTLSCSPISGHRSVSWYQQTPGQGLQFLFEYFSETQRNKGNFPGRFSGRQFSNSRSEMNVSTLELGDSALYLCASSLQRTLQETQYFGPGTRLLVL.